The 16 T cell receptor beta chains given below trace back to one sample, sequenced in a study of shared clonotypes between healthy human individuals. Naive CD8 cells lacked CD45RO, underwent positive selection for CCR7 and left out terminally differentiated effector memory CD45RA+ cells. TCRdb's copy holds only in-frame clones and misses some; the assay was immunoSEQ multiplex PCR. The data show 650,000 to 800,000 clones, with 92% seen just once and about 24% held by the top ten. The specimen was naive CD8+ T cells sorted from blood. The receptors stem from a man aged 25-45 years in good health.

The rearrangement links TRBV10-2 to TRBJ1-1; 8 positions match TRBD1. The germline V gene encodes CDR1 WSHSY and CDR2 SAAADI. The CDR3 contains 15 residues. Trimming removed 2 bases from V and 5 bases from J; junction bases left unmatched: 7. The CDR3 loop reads CASSERTGIRTEAFF. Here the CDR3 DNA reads TGCGCCAGCAGTGAGAGGACAGGGATTCGGACTGAAGCTTTCTTT.

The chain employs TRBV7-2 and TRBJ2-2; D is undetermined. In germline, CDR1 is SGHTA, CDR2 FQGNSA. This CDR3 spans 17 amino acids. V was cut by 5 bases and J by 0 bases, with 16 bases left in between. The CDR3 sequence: CASSHPVEQPNTGELFF. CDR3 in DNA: TGTGCCAGCAGCCACCCAGTGGAGCAGCCGAACACCGGGGAGCTGTTTTTT.

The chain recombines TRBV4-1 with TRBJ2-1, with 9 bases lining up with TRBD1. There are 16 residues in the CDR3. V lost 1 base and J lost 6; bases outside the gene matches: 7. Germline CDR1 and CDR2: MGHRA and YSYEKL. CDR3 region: CASSQGDRDLVNEQFF. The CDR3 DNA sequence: TGCGCCAGCAGCCAAGGGGACAGGGATTTGGTCAATGAGCAGTTCTTC.

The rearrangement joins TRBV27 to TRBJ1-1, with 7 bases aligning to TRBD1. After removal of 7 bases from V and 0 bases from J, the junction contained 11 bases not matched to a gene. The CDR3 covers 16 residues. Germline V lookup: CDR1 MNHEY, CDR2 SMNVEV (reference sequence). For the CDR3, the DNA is TGTGCCAGCACCCCCTTACAGGGGACGGTGAACACTGAAGCTTTCTTT. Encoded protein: CASTPLQGTVNTEAFF.

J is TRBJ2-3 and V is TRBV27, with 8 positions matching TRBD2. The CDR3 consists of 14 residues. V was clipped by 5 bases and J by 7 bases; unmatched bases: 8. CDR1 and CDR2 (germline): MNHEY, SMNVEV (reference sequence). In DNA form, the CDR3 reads TGTGCCAGCAGTCCTCGGGAGGGGGACTATACGCAGTATTTT. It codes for CASSPREGDYTQYF.

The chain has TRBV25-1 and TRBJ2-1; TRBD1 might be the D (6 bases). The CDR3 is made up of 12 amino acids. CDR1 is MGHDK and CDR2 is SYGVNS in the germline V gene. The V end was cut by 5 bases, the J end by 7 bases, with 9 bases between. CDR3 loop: CASSYRENEQFF. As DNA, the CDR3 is TGTGCCAGCAGTTACAGGGAAAATGAGCAGTTCTTC.

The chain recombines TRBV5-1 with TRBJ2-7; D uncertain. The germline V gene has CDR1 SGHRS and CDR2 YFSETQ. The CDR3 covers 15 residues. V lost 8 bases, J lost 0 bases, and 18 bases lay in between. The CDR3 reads CARSSPPGHSYEQYF. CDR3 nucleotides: TGCGCCAGGAGTTCACCCCCGGGCCACTCCTACGAGCAGTACTTC.

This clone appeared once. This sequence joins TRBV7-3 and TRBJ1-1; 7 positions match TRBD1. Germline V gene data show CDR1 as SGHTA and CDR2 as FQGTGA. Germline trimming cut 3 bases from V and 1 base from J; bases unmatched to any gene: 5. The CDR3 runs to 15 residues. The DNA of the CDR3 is TGTGCCAGCAGCTTTGTGAGGGGGCAGAACACTGAAGCTTTCTTT. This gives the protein CASSFVRGQNTEAFF.

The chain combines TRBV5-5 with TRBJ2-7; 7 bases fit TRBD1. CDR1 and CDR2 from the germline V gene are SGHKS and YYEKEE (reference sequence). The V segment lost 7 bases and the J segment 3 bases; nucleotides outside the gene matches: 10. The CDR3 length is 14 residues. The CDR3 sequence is CASGGFRDSYEQYF. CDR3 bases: TGTGCCAGCGGCGGATTCCGGGACAGCTACGAGCAGTACTTC.

DNA for the CDR3: TGTGCCAGCAGTGAAATGACTAGCGGGAGCAAGAGTCAAGAGACCCAGTACTTC. It yields the protein CASSEMTSGSKSQETQYF. The chain couples TRBV2 to TRBJ2-5, with 12 positions matching TRBD2. The germline V gene has CDR1 SNHLY and CDR2 FYNNEI. The V gene end was trimmed by 2 bases and the J gene end by 2 bases; junction bases not matched to a gene: 9. The CDR3 loop spans 18 amino acids.

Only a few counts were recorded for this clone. CDR3: CASSPGGAHGYTF. The CDR3 region has the DNA TGTGCCAGCAGCCCTGGGGGGGCGCATGGCTACACCTTC. This sequence joins TRBV28 and TRBJ1-2; a weak D match, TRBD1 (6 bases). The CDR3 totals 13 residues. The germline V gene encodes CDR1 MDHEN and CDR2 SYDVKM. Trimming took 6 bases from V and 6 from J, leaving 14 bases between them.

The CDR3 protein is CASSVSANTDTQYF. CDR3 sequence (DNA): TGCGCCAGCAGTGTATCCGCGAACACAGATACGCAGTATTTT. The chain is built from TRBV10-1 and TRBJ2-3; no reliable D call. The germline V and J ends were trimmed by 4 bases and 2 bases, with 10 bases remaining between them. The CDR3 contains 14 residues. In germline, CDR1 is WNHNN, CDR2 SYGVQD (reference sequence).

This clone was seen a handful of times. The CDR3 sequence is CASSLRTFGNTEAFF. In DNA, the CDR3 is TGTGCCAGCAGTCTCCGGACCTTTGGGAACACTGAAGCTTTCTTT. The chain joins TRBV5-4 to TRBJ1-1; D unclear. The CDR3 sequence is 15 residues long. CDR1 and CDR2 from the germline V gene are SGHNT and YYREEE (reference sequence). Trimming took 5 bases from V and 1 from J, leaving 15 bases between them.

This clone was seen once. This chain's CDR3 is CASSLTSREPRSGANVLTF. Written as DNA, the CDR3 is TGTGCCAGCAGCCTTACCTCCAGGGAGCCGAGATCTGGGGCCAACGTCCTGACTTTC. This chain joins TRBV21-1 and TRBJ2-6. TRBV21-1 is classified as a pseudogene. This CDR3 is built from 19 residues.

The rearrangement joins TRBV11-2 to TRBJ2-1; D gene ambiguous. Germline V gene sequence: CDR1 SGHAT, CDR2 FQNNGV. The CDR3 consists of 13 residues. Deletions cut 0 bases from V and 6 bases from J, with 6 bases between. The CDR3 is CASSLEGFNEQFF. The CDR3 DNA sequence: TGTGCCAGCAGCTTAGAGGGATTCAATGAGCAGTTCTTC.

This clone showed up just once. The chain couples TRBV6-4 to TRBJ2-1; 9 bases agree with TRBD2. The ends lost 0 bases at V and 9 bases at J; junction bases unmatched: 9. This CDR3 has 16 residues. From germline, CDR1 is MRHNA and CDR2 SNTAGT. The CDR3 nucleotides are TGTGCCAGCAGTGACTCGCGGGCTAGCGGGATATTTGAGCAGTTCTTC. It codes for CASSDSRASGIFEQFF.